These 16 T cell receptor beta chains were all obtained from the same sample, sequenced in a study of CD8+ T cells in alopecia areata. Using CD4, CD8alpha, NKG2D, NKG2ACE and other markers, pooled cutaneous lymph node cells were sorted. RNA was extracted and reverse transcribed into cDNA as the sequencing template. Method: immunoSEQ multiplex PCR; TCRdb's copy keeps in-frame clones and lacks some. This repertoire lists about 270,000 clones without singletons; roughly 1.2% sits in the top ten. The sample taken for sequencing was CD4+ T cells sorted from a lymph node. These receptors were obtained from a C3H/HeJ mouse with alopecia areata. The mouse strain carries the MHC haplotype H2-k.

Many counts were recorded for this clone. Gene names are mouse gene names. Additional DNA sequences in this sample encode the identical CDR3. This CDR3 is CASSPQGSYAEQFF. CDR3 DNA (partial): TGTGCCAGCAGCCCTCAGGGGTCCTATGCT. The rearrangement joins TRBV5 to TRBJ2-1; D is perhaps TRBD1 (6 bases). Sequencing ends 4 residues short of the CDR3 end; the germline J gene provides the rest. The CDR3 has 14 residues. From germline, CDR1 is LGHNA and CDR2 YNLKQL (reference sequence). Trimming removed 4 bases at V and 3 bases at J, with 10 bases between.

Points on this clone: The germline and genes are mouse ones. Read coverage stops 4 residues before the CDR3 terminus; the germline J gene supplies the remainder. The V call is TRBV19, the J call TRBJ2-1, with TRBD1 matching 8 bases. Germline CDR1 and CDR2: FNHDT and SITEND (reference sequence). V was pared by 4 bases and J by 3 bases, with 3 bases of the junction left unmatched. The CDR3 is made up of 14 amino acids. This chain's CDR3 is CASSVQGAYAEQFF. The CDR3 bases that were read are TGTGCCAGCAGTGTCCAGGGGGCCTATGCT.

Remarks on this clone: Gene names follow the mouse nomenclature. From the germline J gene comes the end of the CDR3, since the read stops 4 residues before it. The chain employs TRBV14 and TRBJ2-3, with 7 bases matching TRBD1. The CDR3 has 14 residues. Germline CDR1 reads SGHDT; CDR2 reads FRDEAV. The ends lost 7 bases at V and 0 bases at J; junction bases unmatched: 5. This CDR3 reads CASRRQGSAETLYF. The sequenced part of the CDR3 DNA is TGTGCCAGCCGCCGACAGGGAAGTGCAGAA.

This clone was picked up a small number of times. These gene names are mouse names. Sequencing ends 4 residues short of the CDR3 end; the germline J gene provides the rest. The same CDR3 is also encoded by other DNA sequences in this sample. The chain is built from TRBV19 and TRBJ2-3; TRBD2 matches at 9 bases. The germline V gene encodes CDR1 FNHDT and CDR2 SITEND (reference sequence). Losses at the gene ends were 2 bases for V and 0 bases for J; bases not matched to a gene: 4. The CDR3 is 16 residues long. The CDR3 bases that were read are TGTGCCAGCAGTATTGGGCTGGGGGGGAGTGCAGAA. This translates into CASSIGLGGSAE. The full CDR3 sequence reads CASSIGLGGSAETLYF.

This clone was seen only a few times. Gene names and germline refer to mouse. The read is 3 residues too short to cover the CDR3 end, so that end is filled in from the germline J gene. This specimen includes other DNA sequences encoding the same CDR3. The chain recombines TRBV19 with TRBJ1-6; 8 positions match TRBD1. TRBJ1-6 is annotated as an ORF whose role is uncertain. Germline assignment: CDR1 FNHDT and CDR2 SITEND (reference sequence). CDR3 length: 13 residues. With V trimmed by 5 bases and J by 7 bases, 2 bases remained unmatched. The CDR3 reads CASSGQGNSPLYF. The sequenced CDR3 bases are TGTGCCAGCAGCGGACAGGGAAATTCGCCC.

This clone occurred a few times. Gene labels here are mouse ones. The read comes to an end 3 residues before the CDR3 does, leaving the germline J gene to fill in the end. The chain links TRBV13-1 to TRBJ1-6; TRBD1 agrees at 7 bases. TRBJ1-6 is given ORF status, its function remaining uncertain. The CDR3 length is 16 residues. Trimming took 3 bases from V and 0 from J; bases not matched to a gene: 3. Per the germline V gene, CDR1 is NSHNY and CDR2 is SYGAGN. The CDR3 bases that were read are TGTGCCAGCAGTGCCTGGGACAGTTCCTATAATTCGCCC. This translates into CASSAWDSSYNSP. The full CDR3 protein is CASSAWDSSYNSPLYF.

As concerns this clone: The gene symbols are mouse symbols. From the germline J gene comes the end of the CDR3, since the read stops 4 residues before it. The V call is TRBV13-3, the J call TRBJ1-1; D perhaps matches TRBD1 (5 bases). This CDR3 has 14 residues. Germline-derived CDR1 and CDR2 are NNHDY and SYVADS. V was cut by 1 base and J by 4 bases, with 11 bases left in between. CDR3 bases read: TGTGCCAGCAGTGATCCAGGGAGGGGCACA. Translating it yields CASSDPGRGT. The complete CDR3 sequence is CASSDPGRGTEVFF.

A few counts support this clone. Germline and genes here are mouse. The CDR3 is cut off 4 residues early in the read; its end comes from the germline J gene. This chain uses TRBV1 with TRBJ1-2, with a tentative D call TRBD1 (5 bases). The length of the CDR3 is 16 residues. V dropped 0 bases and J dropped 0 bases, with 11 bases sitting between them. In germline, CDR1 is NSQYPW, CDR2 LRSPGD (reference sequence). CDR3 DNA (partial): TGCACCTGCAGTGCAGATCTGGACATTGCAAACTCC. It yields the protein CTCSADLDIANS. The entire CDR3 is CTCSADLDIANSDYTF.

This clone has a handful of counts. The listed genes are named as in mouse. The CDR3 end falls 3 residues outside the read, so it is completed with the germline J gene. The rearrangement links TRBV19 to TRBJ1-6, with 12 bases matching TRBD1. TRBJ1-6 is classed as an ORF, of uncertain function. The CDR3 length is 16 residues. Germline loops: CDR1 FNHDT, CDR2 SITEND (reference sequence). The V and J ends lost 2 bases and 8 bases, in that order; junction bases with no gene match: 5. Partial CDR3 DNA: TGTGCCAGCAGTATTGGGGACAGGGGGCGTGATTCGCCC. The encoded protein is CASSIGDRGRDSP. Given in full, the CDR3 is CASSIGDRGRDSPLYF.

This clone was seen a few times. Any gene name here is a mouse gene name. The read finishes 4 residues shy of the CDR3 end, and the germline J gene is used to complete it. The V call is TRBV31, the J call TRBJ2-2, with 10 bases aligning to TRBD2. The V and J ends lost 0 bases and 0 bases, in that order; junction bases with no gene match: 4. Germline V lookup: CDR1 GKSSPN, CDR2 SITVG. There are 17 residues in the CDR3. The covered CDR3 bases are TGTGCCTGGAGTCTGCGGACTGGGGGATCAAACACCGGG. This sequence encodes CAWSLRTGGSNTG. The entire CDR3 reads CAWSLRTGGSNTGQLYF.

This clone was picked up a small number of times. The genes are named according to mouse. Read data end 4 residues before the CDR3 end; the end is taken from the germline J gene. The same CDR3 can be traced to other DNA sequences in this sample. The chain carries TRBV13-1 and TRBJ2-1; D possibly corresponds to TRBD1 (6 bases). The CDR3 sequence is 15 residues long. Germline V gives CDR1 NSHNY, CDR2 SYGAGN. V was clipped by 3 bases and J by 1 base, with 11 bases between them. The covered CDR3 bases are TGTGCCAGCAGTGCACAGGGCGGGAACTATGCT. It is translated as CASSAQGGNYA. The complete CDR3 sequence is CASSAQGGNYAEQFF.

Concerning this clone: Germline and genes here are mouse. The read terminates 4 residues before the CDR3 end, so the remaining end is supplied by the germline J gene. This chain connects TRBV1 to TRBJ2-1, with 9 bases identical to TRBD2. The CDR3 has 15 amino acids. Germline trimming cut 3 bases from V and 2 bases from J; bases unmatched to any gene: 2. In germline, CDR1 is NSQYPW, CDR2 LRSPGD (reference sequence). Partial CDR3 DNA: TGCACCTGCAGTGCGACTGGGGGCTACTATGCT. It yields the protein CTCSATGGYYA. The entire CDR3 sequence reads CTCSATGGYYAEQFF.

There are a few counts of this clone. The genes and germline here are from mouse. The missing CDR3 end, 4 residues past where the read stops, is filled in from the germline J gene. The chain recombines TRBV13-3 with TRBJ2-3, with TRBD1 matching over 9 bases. V lost 5 bases to trimming and J lost 1 base; unmatched junction nucleotides: 5. From germline, CDR1 is NNHDY and CDR2 SYVADS. The CDR3 consists of 15 residues. The CDR3 sequence is CASRKQGAGAETLYF. The DNA read from the CDR3 is TGTGCCAGCAGAAAACAGGGGGCTGGTGCAGAA.

This clone occurred a few times. Any gene name here is a mouse gene name. The read terminates 4 residues ahead of where the CDR3 ends, so the germline J gene completes it. The chain is built from TRBV1 and TRBJ2-1, with 9 positions matching TRBD1. The CDR3 sequence is 14 residues long. Germline V gene data show CDR1 as NSQYPW and CDR2 as LRSPGD (reference sequence). V dropped 5 bases and J dropped 6; count of bases not matched to a gene: 5. CDR3 loop: CTCSPDRGGAEQFF. Incomplete CDR3 DNA: TGCACCTGCAGTCCGGACAGGGGTGGTGCT.

This clone was seen repeatedly, ten times or more. The genes are named according to mouse. Coverage ceases 4 residues before the CDR3 finishes, and the germline J gene fills in the end. Other DNA sequences in this sample translate to the same CDR3. The V gene is TRBV19, the J gene TRBJ2-7; 8 bases align to TRBD1. Germline V CDR1 and CDR2: FNHDT, SITEND (reference sequence). The CDR3 runs 14 residues. V lost 4 bases to trimming and J lost 0 bases; unmatched junction nucleotides: 3. The covered CDR3 bases are TGTGCCAGCAGTCGGGACAGGAGCTCCTAT. This codes for CASSRDRSSY. Given in full, the CDR3 is CASSRDRSSYEQYF.

Concerning this clone itself: Gene names denote mouse genes. Read sequence stops 4 residues before the CDR3 end, and the germline J gene provides the missing end. The rearrangement links TRBV14 to TRBJ2-3; the match to TRBD2 covers 8 bases. Germline CDR1 and CDR2: SGHDT and FRDEAV. V gave up 5 bases and J gave up 3 bases; unmatched junction bases: 11. There are 16 residues in the CDR3. The CDR3 sequence is CASRVAWGVGAETLYF. The DNA read from the CDR3 is TGTGCCAGCAGGGTGGCCTGGGGGGTAGGGGCAGAA. Combining the CDR3 with reference TRBV14 and TRBJ2-3 gives the whole variable domain EAGVTQSPRYAVLQEGQAVSFWCDPISGHDTLYWYQQPRDQGPQLLVYFRDEAVIDNSQLPSDRFSAVRPKGTNSTLKIQSAKQGDTATYLCASRVAWGVGAETLYFGSGTRLTVL.